This TCR beta chain comes out of a study of T cells in Graves' hyperthyroidism and ophthalmopathy. What was amplified from RNA transcripts were TCR beta CDR3 regions. The TCR CDR3 was amplified in a first-round RT-PCR using the HTBI primer set. TCRdb re-called the multiplex PCR reads with MiXCR, one entry per CDR3 protein. The sample shows 600,000 or so distinct CDR3 sequences, under 60% of them seen only once. Overall study results and limits: In blood, most of the thyroid clonotypes expanded above 0.001 were also present.

CDR1 and CDR2 from the germline V gene are KGHDR and SFDVKD. CDR3 size: 19 residues. Trimming left V 2 bases short and J 0 bases short, with 16 bases between. Stable Graves' hyperthyroidism meant no ophthalmopathy progression within 18 months. This clonotype showed up just a few times. Its antigen is unidentified. The source of this sequence is a woman aged 18-29 years with Graves' hyperthyroidism. Sequences were obtained from peripheral blood or thyroid tissue (not recorded which). This chain uses TRBV24-1 with TRBJ2-6, with unresolved D. CDR3 in amino acids: CATSDSKGRADSGANVLTF. The CDR3 DNA reads TGTGCCACCAGTGATTCCAAGGGAAGGGCCGACTCTGGGGCCAACGTCCTGACTTTC.